One T cell receptor beta chain is described in this entry. The data are from a study of blood T cell repertoires in COVID-19. The wider study: COVID-19 samples collected from the United States, Italy and Spain covered acute and convalescent phases.

CDR1 and CDR2 from the germline V gene are SNHLY and FYNNEI. V shed 7 bases and J shed 4 bases, with 16 bases lying between them. CDR3 length: 14 amino acids. TCRdb's table, derived via immunoSEQ multiplex PCR, lists solely in-frame clones and lacks some. The data hold tens of thousands of clones, with more than 60% observed a single time. The specimen sequenced was peripheral blood. The source of this sequence is a man between 65 and 85 years old with acute or convalescent COVID-19. This chain joins TRBV2 and TRBJ1-2; weak D call: TRBD1 (6 bases). In DNA, the CDR3 is TGTGCCAGCATGGGGGCAGGGACATTCTATGGCTACACCTTC. Translating it yields CASMGAGTFYGYTF.